This T cell receptor beta chain was obtained from a study of immune heterogeneity within non-small cell lung tumors. Overall study context: A handful of squamous cell carcinomas, around ten non-squamous carcinomas and 1 not otherwise specified made up the tumors.

The template consisted of bulk tumor genomic DNA, with around 600 ng used per sample. Biopsies that were spaced far apart were taken, several per primary tumor, during surgery. Curative surgical treatment was performed in patients who had newly diagnosed, untreated non-small cell lung cancer. All donors had received a new diagnosis of non-small cell lung cancer and were undergoing surgery with curative intent. As to this clonotype: Its antigen is not identified. A much larger clone lies one base from this, so it may be a read error.

The TCR beta CDR3 region underwent multiplex PCR amplification with 32 V and 13 J primers. TCRdb reanalysed the multiplex PCR reads using MiXCR and keeps one entry per CDR3 protein. The sample includes 10,000 to 15,000 distinct CDR3 sequences, 23% seen only once; the top ten take 13%. Whole-study findings and limits: In tumor regions, T-cell clonality showed a moderate but significant correlation with local tumor mutational burden (R around 0.35). Tumor sites in a patient shared identical dominant CDR3 beta clonotypes and also carried site-unique high-frequency clones.

Looked up from germline, CDR1 is SNHLY and CDR2 is FYNNEI. The CDR3 runs to 13 residues. Sequencing input: lung tumor tissue. This TCR derives from a man over 45 with non-small cell lung cancer. V is TRBV2 and J is TRBJ2-1, with D uncertain. The CDR3 nucleotides are TGTGCCAGCATACTTACCTCCTACAATCAGCAGTTCTTC. It specifies CASILTSYNQQFF.